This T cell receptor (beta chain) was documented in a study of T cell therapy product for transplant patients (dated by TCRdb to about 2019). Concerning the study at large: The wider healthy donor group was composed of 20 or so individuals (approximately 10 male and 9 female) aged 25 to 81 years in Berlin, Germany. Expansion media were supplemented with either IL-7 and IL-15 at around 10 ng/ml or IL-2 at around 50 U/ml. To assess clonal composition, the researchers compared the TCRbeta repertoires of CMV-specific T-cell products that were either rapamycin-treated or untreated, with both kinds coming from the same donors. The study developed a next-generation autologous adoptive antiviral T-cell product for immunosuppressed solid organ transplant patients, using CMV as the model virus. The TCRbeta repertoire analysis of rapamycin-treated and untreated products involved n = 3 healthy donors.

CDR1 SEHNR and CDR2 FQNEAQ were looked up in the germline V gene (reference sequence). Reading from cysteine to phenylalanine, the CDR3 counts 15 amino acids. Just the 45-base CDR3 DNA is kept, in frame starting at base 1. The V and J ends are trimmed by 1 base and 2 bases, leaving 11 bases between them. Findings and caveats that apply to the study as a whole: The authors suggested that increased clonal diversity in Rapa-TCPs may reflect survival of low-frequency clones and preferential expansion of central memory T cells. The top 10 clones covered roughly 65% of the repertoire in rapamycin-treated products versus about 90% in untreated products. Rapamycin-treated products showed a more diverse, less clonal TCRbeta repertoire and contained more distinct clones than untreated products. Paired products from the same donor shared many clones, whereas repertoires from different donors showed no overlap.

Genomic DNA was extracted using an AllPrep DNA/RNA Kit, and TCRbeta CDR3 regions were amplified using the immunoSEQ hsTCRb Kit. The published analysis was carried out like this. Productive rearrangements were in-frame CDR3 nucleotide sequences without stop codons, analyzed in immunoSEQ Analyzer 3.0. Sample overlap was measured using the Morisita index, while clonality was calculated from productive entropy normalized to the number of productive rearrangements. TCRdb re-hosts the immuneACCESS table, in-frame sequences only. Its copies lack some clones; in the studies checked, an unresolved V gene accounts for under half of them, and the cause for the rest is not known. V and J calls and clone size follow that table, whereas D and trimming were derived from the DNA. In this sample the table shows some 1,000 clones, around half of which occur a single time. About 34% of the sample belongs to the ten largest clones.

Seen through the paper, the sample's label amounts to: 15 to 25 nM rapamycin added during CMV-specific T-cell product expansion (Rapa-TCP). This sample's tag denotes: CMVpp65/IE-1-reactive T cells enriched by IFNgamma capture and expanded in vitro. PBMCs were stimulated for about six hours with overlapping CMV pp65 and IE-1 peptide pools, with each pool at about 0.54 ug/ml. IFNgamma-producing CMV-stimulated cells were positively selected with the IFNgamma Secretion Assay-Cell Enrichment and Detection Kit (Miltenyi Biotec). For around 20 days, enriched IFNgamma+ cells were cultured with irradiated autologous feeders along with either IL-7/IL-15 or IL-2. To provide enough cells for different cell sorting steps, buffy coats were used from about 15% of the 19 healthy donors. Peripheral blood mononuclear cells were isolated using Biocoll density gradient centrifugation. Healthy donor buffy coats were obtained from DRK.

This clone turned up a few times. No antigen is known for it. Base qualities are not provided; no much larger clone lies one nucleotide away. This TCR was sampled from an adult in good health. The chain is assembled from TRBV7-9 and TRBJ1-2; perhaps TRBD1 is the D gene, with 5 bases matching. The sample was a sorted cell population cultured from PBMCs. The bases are TGTGCCAGCAGCTTAGATACTAGGGACAACTATGGCTACACCTTC. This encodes CASSLDTRDNYGYTF.